The TCR beta chain described here comes from a study of CD8 T cells in Susac syndrome. Sequencing of TCR beta, carried out with a high-throughput approach, was applied to CD8+ and CD4+ T cells from the blood. Germline assignment: CDR1 LGHDT and CDR2 YNNKEL (reference sequence). The CDR3 covers 15 residues. The V segment lost 4 bases and the J segment 2 bases; nucleotides outside the gene matches: 3. An input of about 0.45 to 1 ug of RNA was subjected to reverse transcription using random hexamers. Amplification of TCR beta CDR3 was carried out by immunoSEQ multiplex PCR, which covered 54 Vbeta and 13 Jbeta segments. Each CDR3 protein gets one entry after TCRdb re-called the immunoSEQ multiplex PCR reads with MiXCR. Among about 120,000 distinct CDR3 sequences listed, around 94% were seen once.

Material: CD8+ T cells from PBMCs. The rearrangement joins TRBV3-1 to TRBJ2-3; 10 bases fit TRBD2. This clonotype was obtained from a human donor with Susac syndrome. The CDR3, as DNA: TGTGCCAGCAGCCCGACTAGCGGGCCCACAGATACGCAGTATTTT. It yields the protein CASSPTSGPTDTQYF.